This T cell receptor beta chain was identified during a study of CD8 T cells in ankylosing spondylitis. Per germline, CDR1 LGHNA and CDR2 YSLEER. This CDR3 contains 12 residues. With 8 bases removed from V and 3 bases from J, the gap between germline ends came to 8 bases. General study points: As for the disease-linked clones, they showed a CD8+ phenotype and occurred at relatively low frequencies in peripheral blood.

Each CDR3 protein gets one entry after TCRdb re-called the 5' RACE reads with MiXCR. The sample includes about 160,000 distinct CDR3 sequences, 9.5% to 10% of them seen just once. Only a few counts were recorded for this clonotype. Antigen specificity is unknown. This TCR was recovered from a female donor with ankylosing spondylitis or in good health (not recorded which). The chain joins TRBV4-3 to TRBJ2-1; D gene ambiguous. Material: blood, either unsorted or a sorted T cell fraction (not recorded which). The DNA for the CDR3 is TGCGCCAGCGAGCGAAGCTACAATGAGCAGTTCTTC. Residues: CASERSYNEQFF.